This TCR beta chain originates from a study of CD8+CD57+ T cells in acquired aplastic anemia. On the study more broadly: The DNA of sorted CD4+ and CD8+ cells averaged 3.2 ug.

Genomic DNA acted as the template from which TCR beta VDJ combination and CDR3 sequence profiling were carried out. MiXCR, run by TCRdb on the reads, gives a single entry per CDR3 protein. The data hold around 170,000 distinct CDR3 sequences, with just under 50% observed a single time. On this clonotype itself: Its antigen is not known. A clone one base away is much larger, so this may be a read error. The conserved phenylalanine or tryptophan normally closing the CDR3 is absent here, so this likely arose from a read error.

V was shortened by 6 bases and J by 4 bases, with 18 bases between the two germline ends. The CDR3 is 15 residues long. Germline CDR1 reads MGHDK; CDR2 reads SYGVNS. Selection for sequencing was limited to patients who had shown CD8+CD57+ cell expansion by flow cytometry. No patient had been given any therapy when blood was sampled. Study-wide results and caveats: Patients shared twenty-nine CD8+ CDR3 sequences with controls.

The TCR comes from a human donor with aplastic anemia. This rearrangement joins TRBV25-1 to TRBJ1-2; D gene ambiguous. The specimen was sorted CD4+, CD8+, or CD8+CD57+ T cells (not recorded which) from PBMCs. As DNA, the CDR3 is TGTGCCAGCAGGATAAGCCGTAGCGTCGGCTATGGCTACACCCTC. Amino acid sequence: CASRISRSVGYGYTL.